These 32 T cell receptor beta chains share one sample of origin, sequenced in a study of blood T cell repertoires in COVID-19. The table came from immunoSEQ multiplex PCR; TCRdb's copy has only in-frame clones and leaves some out. The repertoire holds approximately 530,000 clones, with roughly 89% as singletons. The sequencing input was peripheral blood. These TCRs come from a woman aged 45 to 65 with COVID-19, enrolled during active disease.

The V gene is TRBV27, the J gene TRBJ1-5; D perhaps matches TRBD1 (6 bases). The CDR3 consists of 16 residues. The V gene's germline CDR1 is MNHEY and CDR2 SMNVEV (reference sequence). Deletions cut 6 bases from V and 7 bases from J, with 22 bases between. This CDR3 reads CASSRTRGAGGQPQHF. Here the CDR3 DNA reads TGTGCCAGCAGCCGTACCAGGGGCGCCGGGGGGCAGCCCCAGCATTTT.

The chain links TRBV6-5 to TRBJ1-1; D possibly corresponds to TRBD1 (5 bases). Per the germline V gene, CDR1 is MNHEY and CDR2 is SVGAGI. The CDR3 consists of 15 residues. Trimming removed 6 bases from V and 0 bases from J, with 14 bases in between. CDR3 loop: CASRGVNRMNTEAFF. The CDR3 DNA reads as TGTGCCAGCAGAGGGGTTAATAGGATGAACACTGAAGCTTTCTTT.

V is TRBV19 and J is TRBJ1-2; 7 bases are a match to TRBD1. Germline CDR1 and CDR2: LNHDA and SQIVND (reference sequence). The CDR3 spans 14 residues. J was trimmed by 8 bases and V by 2 bases; bases with no gene match: 8. The CDR3 reads CASSIQRGQGGYTF. DNA of the CDR3: TGTGCCAGTAGTATACAAAGGGGGCAGGGAGGCTACACCTTC.

The rearrangement links TRBV2 to TRBJ2-1; 9 bases match TRBD1. Germline CDR1 and CDR2: SNHLY and FYNNEI. The CDR3 has 15 residues. V lost 10 bases and J lost 6; bases outside the gene matches: 13. The CDR3: CATLPGQGKINEQFF. CDR3 in DNA: TGTGCCACCTTACCCGGACAGGGGAAGATCAATGAGCAGTTCTTC.

The chain couples TRBV6-5 to TRBJ1-2; D remains ambiguous. The germline V gene has CDR1 MNHEY and CDR2 SVGAGI. The CDR3 is 13 residues long. Between the trimmed V and J ends, which lost 5 bases and 7 bases, there was a span of 14 bases. The CDR3 spells CASSLSGEGGYTF. The CDR3 DNA is TGTGCCAGCAGTCTATCGGGAGAGGGTGGCTACACCTTC.

This clone was seen just once. This rearrangement joins TRBV28 to TRBJ1-2; TRBD1 agrees at 9 bases. Germline lookup yields CDR1 MDHEN and CDR2 SYDVKM. The length of the CDR3 is 12 residues. V trimming: 8 bases; J trimming: 8 bases; junction bases outside the gene matches: 6. Here the CDR3 DNA reads TGTGCCAGCTTGGGACAGGGAGGCGGCTACACCTTC. This encodes CASLGQGGGYTF.

This sequence joins TRBV9 and TRBJ2-7; D possibly corresponds to TRBD1 (6 bases). Trimming stripped 4 bases from V and 5 bases from J, with 13 bases between. Per germline, CDR1 SGDLS and CDR2 YYNGEE. The CDR3 length is 13 residues. This CDR3 is CASSTGPGDEQYF. For the CDR3, the DNA is TGTGCCAGCAGCACAGGGCCTGGGGACGAGCAGTACTTC.

The rearrangement joins TRBV5-1 to TRBJ2-7; D uncertain. The CDR3 extends over 13 amino acids. V shed 0 bases and J shed 2 bases, with 6 bases lying between them. From germline, CDR1 is SGHRS and CDR2 YFSETQ. The DNA for the CDR3 is TGCGCCAGCAGCTTGGCCACAGCCTACGAGCAGTACTTC. Its translation is CASSLATAYEQYF. The whole variable domain, filled in from reference TRBV5-1 and TRBJ2-7, reads KAGVTQTPRYLIKTRGQQVTLSCSPISGHRSVSWYQQTPGQGLQFLFEYFSETQRNKGNFPGRFSGRQFSNSRSEMNVSTLELGDSALYLCASSLATAYEQYFGPGTRLTVT.

This sequence joins TRBV7-6 and TRBJ1-1; 8 bases map to TRBD1. The ends lost 1 base at V and 1 base at J; junction bases unmatched: 2. Germline V gene data show CDR1 as SGHVS and CDR2 as FNYEAQ. The CDR3 has 15 amino acids. CDR3 residues: CASSLEDRENTEAFF. The CDR3 DNA reads as TGTGCCAGCAGCTTAGAGGACAGGGAGAACACTGAAGCTTTCTTT.

This clone was counted once. The rearrangement uses TRBV27 and TRBJ2-5, with a tentative D call TRBD1 (5 bases). Germline V gives CDR1 MNHEY, CDR2 SMNVEV (reference sequence). V was trimmed by 7 bases and J by 1 base, leaving 16 bases between them. The CDR3 runs to 15 residues. CDR3 loop: CASTRVSGAQETQYF. The CDR3 region has the DNA TGTGCCAGCACCCGGGTCTCTGGGGCCCAAGAGACCCAGTACTTC.

The DNA of the CDR3 is TGTGCCAGCGACGGACAGGGGGATTTTGGCCCCTACGAGCAGTACTTC. Protein: CASDGQGDFGPYEQYF. The chain uses TRBV7-3 and TRBJ2-7, with 10 bases aligning to TRBD1. The CDR3 covers 16 residues. The germline CDR1 and CDR2 sequences are SGHTA and FQGTGA. V dropped 8 bases and J dropped 2; count of bases not matched to a gene: 12.

The chain couples TRBV5-1 to TRBJ2-2, with 9 bases that match TRBD1. This CDR3 spans 16 amino acids. Germline loops: CDR1 SGHRS, CDR2 YFSETQ. The ends lost 5 bases at V and 1 base at J; junction bases unmatched: 6. In DNA form, the CDR3 reads TGCGCCAGCAGTCGCCGGGGACAGGGGAACACCGGGGAGCTGTTTTTT. The encoded protein is CASSRRGQGNTGELFF.

This chain links TRBV30 with TRBJ1-2; no clear D gene. With 3 bases removed from V and 5 bases from J, the gap between germline ends came to 13 bases. Germline V gene lookup returns CDR1 GTSNPN and CDR2 SVGIG (reference sequence). This CDR3 has 13 residues. The CDR3 spells CAWSPDRGYGYTF. The DNA for the CDR3 is TGTGCCTGGAGCCCCGACCGCGGTTATGGCTACACCTTC.

V is TRBV25-1 and J is TRBJ1-1, with D perhaps matching TRBD1 (6 bases). The germline V and J ends were trimmed by 4 bases and 8 bases, with 17 bases remaining between them. The length of the CDR3 is 14 residues. Germline CDR1 is MGHDK and CDR2 is SYGVNS. The CDR3 reads CASSGLRGKAEAFF. In DNA form, the CDR3 reads TGTGCCAGCAGTGGACTCAGGGGAAAGGCCGAAGCTTTCTTT. Combining the CDR3 with reference TRBV25-1 and TRBJ1-1 gives the whole variable domain EADIYQTPRYLVIGTGKKITLECSQTMGHDKMYWYQQDPGMELHLIHYSYGVNSTEKGDLSSESTVSRIRTEHFPLTLESARPSHTSQYLCASSGLRGKAEAFFGQGTRLTVV.

The chain joins TRBV10-1 to TRBJ2-3; tentatively, D is TRBD1 (5 bases). This CDR3 is built from 17 residues. CDR1 WNHNN and CDR2 SYGVQD come from the germline V gene (reference sequence). Trimming pared 3 bases from V and 0 bases from J, leaving 16 bases between. Written as DNA, the CDR3 is TGCGCCAGCAGTGAAGCCCCGACAGCCCCTAGCACAGATACGCAGTATTTT. This translates into CASSEAPTAPSTDTQYF.

This clone has a single count. The chain employs TRBV7-9 and TRBJ2-1; 9 bases fit TRBD2. V dropped 1 base and J dropped 7; count of bases not matched to a gene: 8. Germline values: CDR1 SEHNR, CDR2 FQNEAQ (reference sequence). The CDR3 is made up of 16 amino acids. The CDR3 coding sequence is TGTGCCAGCAGCTTAGAAGGGCGGGGGGGCCGGAATGAGCAGTTCTTC. Encoded protein: CASSLEGRGGRNEQFF.

The chain carries TRBV24-1 and TRBJ2-7; TRBD1 matches 8 bases. Germline V gene lookup returns CDR1 KGHDR and CDR2 SFDVKD. The CDR3 has 13 residues. V shed 5 bases, J shed 5 bases, and the junction held 4 bases outside the gene matches. The CDR3 DNA reads TGTGCCACCAGTGTTTCGACAGGGGACGAGCAGTACTTC. Protein: CATSVSTGDEQYF.

The V and J genes are TRBV5-1 and TRBJ1-2, with 8 bases that match TRBD1. Per germline, CDR1 SGHRS and CDR2 YFSETQ. The V segment lost 5 bases and the J segment 6 bases; nucleotides outside the gene matches: 15. CDR3 length equals 16 residues. Here the CDR3 reads CASRAEIGQGRHGYTF. Written as DNA, the CDR3 is TGCGCCAGCAGGGCAGAAATTGGACAGGGAAGGCATGGCTACACCTTC.

The V and J genes are TRBV14 and TRBJ1-5; D is unresolved. V was shortened by 5 bases and J by 5 bases, with 7 bases between the two germline ends. Germline CDR1 and CDR2: SGHDN and FVKESK. The CDR3 extends over 12 amino acids. Here the CDR3 DNA reads TGTGCCAGCAGCGCGGGTGATCAGCCCCAGCATTTT. Residues: CASSAGDQPQHF.

The V and J genes are TRBV19 and TRBJ2-7; TRBD1 aligns across 7 bases. In germline, CDR1 is LNHDA, CDR2 SQIVND (reference sequence). The V and J ends lost 5 bases and 7 bases, in that order; junction bases with no gene match: 8. The CDR3 contains 13 residues. The chain's CDR3 is CASSPQGVGEQYF. The CDR3 DNA reads TGTGCCAGTAGTCCTCAGGGGGTCGGGGAGCAGTACTTC.

V and J are TRBV10-3 and TRBJ2-7; 8 positions match TRBD2. This CDR3 contains 14 residues. V shed 6 bases, J shed 6 bases, and the junction held 10 bases outside the gene matches. Germline assignment: CDR1 ENHRY and CDR2 SYGVKD. The CDR3 DNA reads as TGTGCCATCAGGCCGGGACTAGTGTTGCTCGAGCAGTACTTC. It translates to CAIRPGLVLLEQYF.

The chain has TRBV19 and TRBJ1-2, with D perhaps matching TRBD1 (6 bases). Germline CDR1 is LNHDA and CDR2 is SQIVND (reference sequence). Between the trimmed V and J ends, which lost 5 bases and 1 base, there was a span of 17 bases. The CDR3 is made up of 16 amino acids. In nucleotides, the CDR3 is TGTGCCAGTAGTGCAGCCCCGCGGGGGCTTAACTATGGCTACACCTTC. This sequence encodes CASSAAPRGLNYGYTF.

The chain combines TRBV30 with TRBJ2-7, with 9 bases lining up with TRBD1. This CDR3 spans 13 amino acids. The V segment lost 3 bases and the J segment 3 bases; nucleotides outside the gene matches: 3. The germline CDR1 and CDR2 sequences are GTSNPN and SVGIG (reference sequence). The CDR3 nucleotides read TGTGCCTGGAGGGACAGGGGCCGCTACGAGCAGTACTTC. It codes for CAWRDRGRYEQYF.

The rearrangement joins TRBV4-1 to TRBJ2-3, with 10 nucleotides matching TRBD2. Trimming cost V 3 bases and J 1 base; bases outside gene matches: 7. The CDR3 contains 17 residues. From germline, CDR1 is MGHRA and CDR2 YSYEKL. DNA for the CDR3: TGCGCCAGCAGCCAGAGGGATACTAGCGGGGGCACAGATACGCAGTATTTT. Amino acids: CASSQRDTSGGTDTQYF.

The chain has TRBV9 and TRBJ2-5, with 7 bases fitting TRBD2. The CDR3 consists of 15 residues. Per germline, CDR1 SGDLS and CDR2 YYNGEE. Losses at the gene ends were 4 bases for V and 4 bases for J; bases not matched to a gene: 10. Here the CDR3 DNA reads TGTGCCAGCAGCCCCGAAGGGAGGGGCGGAGAGACCCAGTACTTC. It yields the protein CASSPEGRGGETQYF.

This chain connects TRBV24-1 to TRBJ1-5; a possible D gene is TRBD1 (6 bases). With 4 bases removed from V and 3 bases from J, the gap between germline ends came to 9 bases. CDR1 KGHDR and CDR2 SFDVKD come from the germline V gene. CDR3 size: 14 residues. The CDR3 DNA reads TGTGCCACCAGTGAAGGGGGAATCAATCAGCCCCAGCATTTT. It is translated as CATSEGGINQPQHF.

This clone was recorded only once. V and J are TRBV4-2 and TRBJ1-2, with 7 bases lining up with TRBD1. V shed 0 bases, J shed 2 bases, and the junction held 3 bases outside the gene matches. In germline, CDR1 is LGHNA, CDR2 YNFKEQ. This CDR3 region has 15 residues. The CDR3 protein is CASSQEAGGNYGYTF. DNA for the CDR3: TGTGCCAGCAGCCAAGAGGCAGGGGGGAACTATGGCTACACCTTC.

The chain carries TRBV6-5 and TRBJ1-1; 7 bases map to TRBD1. The CDR3 extends over 15 amino acids. From germline, CDR1 is MNHEY and CDR2 SVGAGI. The ends lost 10 bases at V and 1 base at J; junction bases unmatched: 12. The CDR3 DNA reads TGTGCCACCGCCCCACCGGGGACAGCGAACACTGAAGCTTTCTTT. It encodes CATAPPGTANTEAFF.

V usage is TRBV5-1 and J usage is TRBJ1-3; a possible D gene is TRBD1 (6 bases). Germline V gene data show CDR1 as SGHRS and CDR2 as YFSETQ. Deletions cut 4 bases from V and 2 bases from J, with 10 bases between. The CDR3 spans 14 residues. CDR3 protein: CASSPAGAGNTIYF. The CDR3, as DNA: TGCGCCAGCAGCCCCGCAGGGGCTGGAAACACCATATATTTT.

Worth noting for this clone: The same CDR3 arises from other DNA sequences in this sample as well. V usage is TRBV29-1 and J usage is TRBJ1-1; 8 bases are shared with TRBD1. Trimming removed 3 bases from V and 9 bases from J; junction bases left unmatched: 3. From germline, CDR1 is SQVTM and CDR2 ANQGSEA. The CDR3 length is 11 residues. The CDR3 DNA reads TGCAGCGTTGAGGGCAGGGGGCAAGCTTTCTTT. It is translated as CSVEGRGQAFF.

The gene calls are TRBV30 and TRBJ1-1; D remains ambiguous. The germline CDR1 and CDR2 sequences are GTSNPN and SVGIG (reference sequence). V lost 0 bases and J lost 6, with 8 bases in between. The CDR3 extends over 12 amino acids. The CDR3 loop reads CAWSVRISEAFF. In DNA, the CDR3 is TGTGCCTGGAGTGTGCGGATTTCTGAAGCTTTCTTT.

This clone showed up just once. CDR3 amino acids: CASSETRSTDTQYF. The CDR3 DNA reads TGTGCCAGCAGTGAAACTCGCAGCACAGATACGCAGTATTTT. The rearrangement links TRBV25-1 to TRBJ2-3; the D is unclear. The V end lost 2 bases, the J end lost 0 bases, and 6 bases lay between the germline ends. The CDR3 has 14 amino acids. Per the germline V gene, CDR1 is MGHDK and CDR2 is SYGVNS.